Sequencing of this T cell receptor beta chain was carried out in a study of T cell responses to AZD1222 COVID-19 vaccine. The study, taken as a whole, reports: Only a handful of AZD1222 recipients were seropositive at baseline.

The ends were cut back, 5 bases at V and 8 bases at J, with 15 bases in the middle. This CDR3 is 14 amino acids long. Germline V gene sequence: CDR1 SGHTA, CDR2 FQGNSA. Sequencing used immunoSEQ multiplex PCR; TCRdb keeps in-frame clones, though not all of them. Among over 85,000 clones listed, roughly 90% were seen once. With respect to this clone: Its antigen is unidentified.

The material was peripheral blood, obtained 28 days after the second AZD1222 dose. This rearrangement joins TRBV7-2 to TRBJ2-2, with D hard to call. This clonotype was sampled from an adult who received the AZD1222 COVID-19 vaccine. The CDR3 DNA follows: TGTGCCAGCAGCGTTAATCATGGACCTGGGGAGCTGTTTTTT. Translated: CASSVNHGPGELFF.